The count of the clone carrying this T cell receptor beta chain is one. Its antigen is unidentified. This specimen comes from a study of cytomegalovirus exposure and HLA in healthy donors. Study outcomes and limitations: The analysis excluded some indistinguishable V segments, including TRBV6-2 and TRBV6-3. Several of the most significant clusters were apparently associated with common viral pathogens in a later analysis.

The PCR used 60 Vbeta and 13 Jbeta primers. This table comes from immunoSEQ multiplex PCR, and its TCRdb copy is limited to in-frame clones, with some not included. The sample records about 110,000 clones, approximately 80% being singletons. Germline V gives CDR1 MNHEY, CDR2 SVGAGI. This CDR3 is 15 amino acids long. Between the trimmed V and J ends, which lost 8 bases and 7 bases, there was a span of 23 bases. Material for sequencing was PBMCs. The clonotype comes from a woman younger than 45 in good health and CMV-seronegative. This sequence joins TRBV6-5 and TRBJ1-2; D ambiguous. CDR3 in amino acids: CASGPNRRGGSGYTF. In nucleotides, the CDR3 is TGTGCCAGCGGCCCGAACCGGAGAGGTGGGTCTGGCTACACCTTC.